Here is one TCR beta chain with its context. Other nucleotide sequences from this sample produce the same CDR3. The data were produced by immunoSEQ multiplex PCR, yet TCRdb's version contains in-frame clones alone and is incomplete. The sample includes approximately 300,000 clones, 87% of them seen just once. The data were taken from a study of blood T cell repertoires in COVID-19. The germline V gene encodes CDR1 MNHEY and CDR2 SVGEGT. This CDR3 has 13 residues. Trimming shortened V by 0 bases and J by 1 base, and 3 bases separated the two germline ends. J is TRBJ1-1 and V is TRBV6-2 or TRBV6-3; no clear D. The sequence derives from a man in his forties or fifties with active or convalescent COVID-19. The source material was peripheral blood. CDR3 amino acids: CASSYSRNTEAFF. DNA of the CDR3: TGTGCCAGCAGTTACTCCAGGAACACTGAAGCTTTCTTT.